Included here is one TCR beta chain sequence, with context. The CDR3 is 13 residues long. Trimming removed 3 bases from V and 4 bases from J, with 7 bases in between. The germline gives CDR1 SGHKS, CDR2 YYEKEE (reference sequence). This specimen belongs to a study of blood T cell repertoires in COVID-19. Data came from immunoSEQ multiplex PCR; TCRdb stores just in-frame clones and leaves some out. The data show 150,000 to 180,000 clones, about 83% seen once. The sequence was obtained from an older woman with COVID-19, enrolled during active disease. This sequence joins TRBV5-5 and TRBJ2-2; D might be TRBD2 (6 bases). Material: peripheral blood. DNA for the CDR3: TGTGCCAGCAGCTCCGGGAGCACCGGGGAGCTGTTTTTT. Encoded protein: CASSSGSTGELFF. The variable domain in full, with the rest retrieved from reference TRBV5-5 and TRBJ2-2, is DAGVTQSPTHLIKTRGQQVTLRCSPISGHKSVSWYQQVLGQGPQFIFQYYEKEERGRGNFPDRFSARQFPNYSSELNVNALLLGDSALYLCASSSGSTGELFFGEGSRLTVL.